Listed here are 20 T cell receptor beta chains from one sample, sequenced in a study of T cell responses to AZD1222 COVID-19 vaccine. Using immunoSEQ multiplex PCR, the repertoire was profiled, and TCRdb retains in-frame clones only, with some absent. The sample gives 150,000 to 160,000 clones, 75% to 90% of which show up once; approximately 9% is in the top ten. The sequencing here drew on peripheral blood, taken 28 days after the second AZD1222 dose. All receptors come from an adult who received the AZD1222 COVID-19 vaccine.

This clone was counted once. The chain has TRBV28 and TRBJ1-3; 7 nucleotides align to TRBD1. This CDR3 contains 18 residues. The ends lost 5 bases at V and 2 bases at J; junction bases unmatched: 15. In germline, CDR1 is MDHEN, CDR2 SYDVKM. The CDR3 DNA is TGTGCCAGCAGTCCTCCCGCGGGGAGGGGGCGGACTGGAAACACCATATATTTT. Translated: CASSPPAGRGRTGNTIYF.

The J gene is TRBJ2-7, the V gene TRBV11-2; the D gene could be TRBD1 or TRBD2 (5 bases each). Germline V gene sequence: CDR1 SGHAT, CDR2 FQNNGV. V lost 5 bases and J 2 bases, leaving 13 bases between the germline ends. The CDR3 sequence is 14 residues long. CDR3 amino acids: CASSRDGGPYEQYF. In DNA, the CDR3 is TGTGCCAGCAGCCGGGACGGAGGACCCTACGAGCAGTACTTC.

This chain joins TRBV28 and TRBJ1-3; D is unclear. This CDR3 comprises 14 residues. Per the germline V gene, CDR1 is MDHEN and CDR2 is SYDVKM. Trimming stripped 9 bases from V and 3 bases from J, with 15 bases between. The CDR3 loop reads CASFRWEGGNTIYF. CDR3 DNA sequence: TGTGCCAGTTTTCGGTGGGAGGGTGGAAACACCATATATTTT.

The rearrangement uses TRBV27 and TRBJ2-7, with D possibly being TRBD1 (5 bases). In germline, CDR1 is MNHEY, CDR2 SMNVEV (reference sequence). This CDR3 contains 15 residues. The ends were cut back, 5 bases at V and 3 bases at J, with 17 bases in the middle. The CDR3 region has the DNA TGTGCCAGCAGTGACTCTGCAGGGTTAAGCTACGAGCAGTACTTC. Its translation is CASSDSAGLSYEQYF.

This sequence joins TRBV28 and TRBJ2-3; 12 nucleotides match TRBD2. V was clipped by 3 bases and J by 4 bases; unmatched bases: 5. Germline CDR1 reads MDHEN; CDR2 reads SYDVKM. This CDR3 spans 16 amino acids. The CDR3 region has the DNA TGTGCCAGCAGTTTGGGACTAGCGGGTAGATCAGATACGCAGTATTTT. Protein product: CASSLGLAGRSDTQYF.

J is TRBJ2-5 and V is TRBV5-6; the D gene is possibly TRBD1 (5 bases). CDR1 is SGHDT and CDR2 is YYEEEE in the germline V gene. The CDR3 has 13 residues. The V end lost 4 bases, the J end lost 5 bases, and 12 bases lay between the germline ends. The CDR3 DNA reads TGTGCCAGCAGCCCGCAGGGCAGGGAGACCCAGTACTTC. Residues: CASSPQGRETQYF.

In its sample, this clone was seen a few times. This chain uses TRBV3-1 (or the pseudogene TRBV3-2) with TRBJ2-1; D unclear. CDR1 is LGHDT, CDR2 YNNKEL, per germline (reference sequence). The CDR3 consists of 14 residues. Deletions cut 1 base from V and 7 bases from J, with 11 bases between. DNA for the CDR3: TGTGCCAGCAGCCAAGCAGTGGGTCGGAATGAGCAGTTCTTC. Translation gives CASSQAVGRNEQFF.

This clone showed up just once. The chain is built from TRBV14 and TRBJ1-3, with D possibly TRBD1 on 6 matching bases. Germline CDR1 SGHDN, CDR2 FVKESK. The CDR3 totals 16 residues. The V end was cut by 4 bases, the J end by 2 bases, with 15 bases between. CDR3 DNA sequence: TGTGCCAGCAGCCTAGGGGGAGGGCCGGCTGGAAACACCATATATTTT. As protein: CASSLGGGPAGNTIYF.

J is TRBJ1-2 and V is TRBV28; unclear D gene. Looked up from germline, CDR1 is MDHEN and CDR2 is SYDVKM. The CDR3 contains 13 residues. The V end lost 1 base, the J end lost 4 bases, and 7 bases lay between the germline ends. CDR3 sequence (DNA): TGTGCCAGCAGTTTATTTGAGGTCTATGGCTACACCTTC. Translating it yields CASSLFEVYGYTF.

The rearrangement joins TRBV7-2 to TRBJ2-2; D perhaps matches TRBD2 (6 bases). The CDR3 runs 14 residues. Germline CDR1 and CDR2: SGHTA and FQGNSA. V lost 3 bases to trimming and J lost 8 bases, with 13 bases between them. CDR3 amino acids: CASSFFGRKGELFF. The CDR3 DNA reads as TGTGCCAGCAGCTTCTTTGGGAGGAAAGGGGAGCTGTTTTTT. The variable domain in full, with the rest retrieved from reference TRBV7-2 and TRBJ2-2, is GAGVSQSPSNKVTEKGKDVELRCDPISGHTALYWYRQSLGQGLEFLIYFQGNSAPDKSGLPSDRFSAERTGGSVSTLTIQRTQQEDSAVYLCASSFFGRKGELFFGEGSRLTVL.

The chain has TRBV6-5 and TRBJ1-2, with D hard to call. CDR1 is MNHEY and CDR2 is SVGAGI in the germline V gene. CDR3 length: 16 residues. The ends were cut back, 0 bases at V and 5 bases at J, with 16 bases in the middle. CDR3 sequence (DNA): TGTGCCAGCAGTTACTCGAGTAAAGGTCAGACGTATGGCTACACCTTC. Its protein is CASSYSSKGQTYGYTF.

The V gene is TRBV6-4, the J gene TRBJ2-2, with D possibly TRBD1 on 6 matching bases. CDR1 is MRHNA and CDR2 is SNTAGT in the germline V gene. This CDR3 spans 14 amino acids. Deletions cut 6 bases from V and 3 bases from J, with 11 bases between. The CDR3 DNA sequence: TGTGCCAGCAGGATTGAGGGGGACACCGGGGAGCTGTTTTTT. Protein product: CASRIEGDTGELFF.

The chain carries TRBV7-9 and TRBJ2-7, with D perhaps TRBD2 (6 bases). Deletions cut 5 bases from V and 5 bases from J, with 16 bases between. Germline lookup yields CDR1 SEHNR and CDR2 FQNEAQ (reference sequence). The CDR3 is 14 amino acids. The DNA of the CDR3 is TGTGCCAGCAGCCTAGAGGGCGGCGGGGACGAGCAGTACTTC. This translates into CASSLEGGGDEQYF.

This CDR3 reads CASSFEHGYTF. The CDR3 bases are TGCGCCAGCAGCTTCGAACATGGCTACACCTTC. The rearrangement joins TRBV5-1 to TRBJ1-2; D ambiguous. This CDR3 comprises 11 residues. Germline assignment: CDR1 SGHRS and CDR2 YFSETQ. Trimming took 2 bases from V and 6 from J, leaving 5 bases between them.

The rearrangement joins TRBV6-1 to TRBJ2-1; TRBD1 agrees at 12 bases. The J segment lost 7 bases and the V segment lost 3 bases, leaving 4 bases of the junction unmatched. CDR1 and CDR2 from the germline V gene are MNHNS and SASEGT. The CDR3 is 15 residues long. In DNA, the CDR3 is TGTGCCAGCAGTGAGGGGACAGGGGGCAGAAATGAGCAGTTCTTC. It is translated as CASSEGTGGRNEQFF.

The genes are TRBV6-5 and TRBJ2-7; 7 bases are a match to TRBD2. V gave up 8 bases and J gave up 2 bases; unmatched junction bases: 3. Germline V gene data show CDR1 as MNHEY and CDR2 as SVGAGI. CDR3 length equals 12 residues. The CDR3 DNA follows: TGTGCCAGCGCTAGCGGAGCCTACGAGCAGTACTTC. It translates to CASASGAYEQYF.

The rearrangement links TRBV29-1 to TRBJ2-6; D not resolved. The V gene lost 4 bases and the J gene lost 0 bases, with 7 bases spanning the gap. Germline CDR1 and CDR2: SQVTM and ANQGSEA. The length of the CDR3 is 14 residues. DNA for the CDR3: TGCAGCGTTGTAGGAAGCTCTGGGGCCAACGTCCTGACTTTC. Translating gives CSVVGSSGANVLTF.

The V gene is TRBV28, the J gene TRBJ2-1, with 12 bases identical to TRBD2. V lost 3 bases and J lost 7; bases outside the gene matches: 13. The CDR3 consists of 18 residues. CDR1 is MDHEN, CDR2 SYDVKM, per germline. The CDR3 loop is CASSLSVLAGGRYNEQFF. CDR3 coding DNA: TGTGCCAGCAGTTTGTCGGTACTAGCGGGAGGCCGTTATAATGAGCAGTTCTTC. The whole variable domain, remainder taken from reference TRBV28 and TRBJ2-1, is DVKVTQSSRYLVKRTGEKVFLECVQDMDHENMFWYRQDPGLGLRLIYFSYDVKMKEKGDIPEGYSVSREKKERFSLILESASTNQTSMYLCASSLSVLAGGRYNEQFFGPGTRLTVL.

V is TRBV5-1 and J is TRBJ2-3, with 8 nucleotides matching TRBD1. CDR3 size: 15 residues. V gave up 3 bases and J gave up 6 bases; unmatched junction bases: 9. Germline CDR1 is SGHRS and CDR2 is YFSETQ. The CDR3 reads CASSSTNRGSDTQYF. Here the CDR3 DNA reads TGCGCCAGCAGCTCGACTAACAGGGGGTCCGATACGCAGTATTTT.

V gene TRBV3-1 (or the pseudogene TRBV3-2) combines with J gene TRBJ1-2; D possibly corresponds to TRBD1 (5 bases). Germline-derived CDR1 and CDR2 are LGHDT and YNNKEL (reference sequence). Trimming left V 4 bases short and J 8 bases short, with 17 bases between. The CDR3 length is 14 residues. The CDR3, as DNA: TGTGCCAGCAGCCGCCGGGACCTAGTCCAGGGCTACACCTTC. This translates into CASSRRDLVQGYTF.